The 3 T cell receptor beta chains below come from one sample, sequenced in a study of OX40 agonist ivuxolimab in advanced cancers. Here immunoSEQ multiplex PCR was the method, and the copy in TCRdb shows in-frame clones only, minus some. The table shows 12,000 or so clones, with 86% occurring only once. Here the sequenced sample was CD4+ or CD8+ T cells sorted from blood, taken in a trial of the OX40 agonist ivuxolimab. These receptors were taken from an adult with an advanced solid tumor such as melanoma, head and neck, liver or kidney cancer.

The rearrangement uses TRBV19 and TRBJ2-7; possible D gene TRBD1, 6 bases. The CDR3 consists of 16 residues. V dropped 4 bases and J dropped 2 bases, with 18 bases sitting between them. Per the germline V gene, CDR1 is LNHDA and CDR2 is SQIVND (reference sequence). DNA of the CDR3: TGTGCCAGTAGTACCCCTACAGGGATCATGGCCTACGAGCAGTACTTC. Encoded protein: CASSTPTGIMAYEQYF.

The chain couples TRBV6-5 to TRBJ2-1, with 9 bases that match TRBD1. Trimming cost V 2 bases and J 8 bases; bases outside gene matches: 10. Per germline, CDR1 MNHEY and CDR2 SVGAGI. CDR3 length: 16 residues. CDR3 residues: CASSYRRDRDIYEQFF. The CDR3 nucleotides read TGTGCCAGCAGTTACCGCCGGGACAGGGATATTTATGAGCAGTTCTTC.

The chain employs TRBV29-1 and TRBJ2-7, with D perhaps matching TRBD1 or TRBD2 (5 bases each). Germline CDR1 reads SQVTM; CDR2 reads ANQGSEA. The germline V and J ends were trimmed by 4 bases and 2 bases, with 15 bases remaining between them. CDR3 size: 14 residues. The CDR3 nucleotides read TGCAGCGTTGCCCCAGGGACGGTCGCCTACGAGCAGTACTTC. Encoded protein: CSVAPGTVAYEQYF.